The 21 T cell receptor beta chains below come from one sample, sequenced in a study of Ad26.COV2.S vaccination and SARS-CoV-2 variants. Described treatment: some 20 received Ad26.COV2.S at low or high dose, single or two shots; about 5 received placebo; per-sample allocation not given. Samples analyzed were those drawn on day 63 after the first vaccine or placebo injection. Only in-frame clones appear in the TCRdb table, and some are missing; sequencing was by immunoSEQ multiplex PCR. The sample has around 450,000 clones, roughly nine tenths seen once. Sample: peripheral blood, taken in a trial of Ad26.COV2.S vaccine versus placebo. The receptors stem from a person between 18 and 65 years old who received the Ad26.COV2.S COVID-19 vaccine or a placebo.

This sequence joins TRBV3-1 (or the pseudogene TRBV3-2) and TRBJ1-1; no clear D. CDR1 is LGHDT, CDR2 YNNKEL, per germline (reference sequence). The CDR3 runs to 13 residues. V was shortened by 4 bases and J by 1 base, with 7 bases between the two germline ends. CDR3 DNA sequence: TGTGCCAGCAGCCCAGACACGAACACTGAAGCTTTCTTT. Translating it yields CASSPDTNTEAFF.

This clone was picked up a small number of times. The rearrangement joins TRBV10-3 to TRBJ1-5; 7 bases match TRBD1. In germline, CDR1 is ENHRY, CDR2 SYGVKD. With 6 bases clipped from V and 9 bases from J, the junction kept 11 bases outside the gene matches. There are 14 residues in the CDR3. This CDR3 is CAISNGQEGRPQHF. CDR3 in DNA: TGTGCCATCAGCAATGGACAGGAGGGTCGGCCCCAGCATTTT.

The genes are TRBV7-2 and TRBJ1-5; D unresolved. Germline values: CDR1 SGHTA, CDR2 FQGNSA. The CDR3 totals 13 residues. V was trimmed by 8 bases and J by 3 bases, leaving 11 bases between them. CDR3 coding DNA: TGTGCCAGCTGTGAGGGCTCCAATCAGCCCCAGCATTTT. Amino acids: CASCEGSNQPQHF.

As DNA, the CDR3 is TGTGCCAGTAGTAGATCGGGACAGGGCTACGAGCAGTACTTC. Protein: CASSRSGQGYEQYF. The chain combines TRBV19 with TRBJ2-7; 9 positions match TRBD1. The CDR3 totals 14 residues. V trimming: 4 bases; J trimming: 3 bases; junction bases outside the gene matches: 4. Germline CDR1 LNHDA, CDR2 SQIVND (reference sequence).

This chain's CDR3 is CASSRVRDSLFYEQFF. The CDR3 bases are TGTGCCAGTAGTCGGGTCCGGGACAGCCTGTTTTATGAGCAGTTCTTC. The rearrangement joins TRBV19 to TRBJ2-1; 7 bases are shared with TRBD1. The CDR3 sequence is 16 residues long. V dropped 5 bases and J dropped 8; count of bases not matched to a gene: 15. Germline CDR1 reads LNHDA; CDR2 reads SQIVND (reference sequence).

This clone is a singleton in its sample. The gene calls are TRBV4-2 and TRBJ2-1; 9 nucleotides agree with TRBD2. This CDR3 region has 18 residues. The germline V gene encodes CDR1 LGHNA and CDR2 YNFKEQ. The J segment lost 8 bases and the V segment lost 7 bases, leaving 21 bases of the junction unmatched. CDR3 residues: CASTKRTSGPVSLDEQFF. CDR3 nucleotide sequence: TGTGCCAGCACGAAGAGAACTAGCGGGCCGGTTAGTTTGGATGAGCAGTTCTTC.

V gene TRBV10-3 combines with J gene TRBJ2-7; 11 positions match TRBD1. Germline-derived CDR1 and CDR2 are ENHRY and SYGVKD. The CDR3 totals 14 residues. V trimming: 6 bases; J trimming: 1 base; junction bases outside the gene matches: 2. The CDR3 loop reads CAIRGTGGSYEQYF. CDR3 nucleotides: TGTGCCATCAGGGGGACAGGGGGTTCCTACGAGCAGTACTTC.

The chain uses TRBV5-4 and TRBJ2-2, with D perhaps matching TRBD1 (5 bases). The V and J ends lost 4 bases and 0 bases respectively, with 16 bases between them. This CDR3 region has 17 residues. From germline, CDR1 is SGHNT and CDR2 YYREEE (reference sequence). CDR3 nucleotides: TGTGCCAGCAGCCCGTGGAGTAGGACACCGAACACCGGGGAGCTGTTTTTT. Its protein is CASSPWSRTPNTGELFF.

The chain couples TRBV3-1 (or the pseudogene TRBV3-2) to TRBJ2-7, with D possibly TRBD1 on 6 matching bases. Trimming cost V 2 bases and J 4 bases, with 15 bases left between them. CDR1 is LGHDT and CDR2 is YNNKEL in the germline V gene (reference sequence). The CDR3 is 15 residues long. The CDR3 nucleotides are TGTGCCAGCAGCCAAAGGGACAACGCCGTATACGAGCAGTACTTC. It encodes CASSQRDNAVYEQYF.

The chain recombines TRBV2 with TRBJ2-1; the match to TRBD1 covers 9 bases. Germline V gene data show CDR1 as SNHLY and CDR2 as FYNNEI. The CDR3 runs to 15 residues. Unmatched junction bases numbered 6, after V lost 7 bases and J lost 2 bases. The CDR3: CASNPRQGAYNEQFF. For the CDR3, the DNA is TGTGCCAGCAACCCCCGACAGGGGGCCTACAATGAGCAGTTCTTC.

This chain joins TRBV9 and TRBJ2-3; D may be TRBD2 (6 bases). The germline CDR1 and CDR2 sequences are SGDLS and YYNGEE. This CDR3 comprises 17 residues. V lost 3 bases and J lost 5, with 22 bases in between. Written as DNA, the CDR3 is TGTGCCAGCAGCGACGTCCTTACTAGCCTCGATGGAGATACGCAGTATTTT. It codes for CASSDVLTSLDGDTQYF.

This clone was detected a few times. CDR3 in DNA: TGTGCCAGCTCACCGAGACTAGCGGGAGGGATGACCTACGAGCAGTACTTC. Encoded protein: CASSPRLAGGMTYEQYF. The chain uses TRBV18 and TRBJ2-7; 14 bases map to TRBD2. The CDR3 consists of 17 residues. Germline V gene lookup returns CDR1 KGHSH and CDR2 LQKENI. V was pared by 3 bases and J by 2 bases, with 6 bases of the junction left unmatched.

This chain uses TRBV23-1 with TRBJ2-2; D unresolved. TRBV23-1 is reported as an ORF; its role is uncertain. The CDR3 contains 12 residues. The V gene lost 6 bases and the J gene lost 7 bases, with 9 bases spanning the gap. The CDR3 sequence is CASRTWGGELFF. CDR3 DNA: TGCGCCAGCAGGACGTGGGGCGGGGAGCTGTTTTTT.

The V and J genes are TRBV18 and TRBJ2-5; 7 bases fit TRBD1. Germline values: CDR1 KGHSH, CDR2 LQKENI. This CDR3 has 18 residues. The V and J ends lost 1 base and 2 bases, in that order; junction bases with no gene match: 13. The CDR3 sequence: CASSPQRIQGGGQETQYF. The CDR3 DNA sequence: TGTGCCAGCTCACCACAAAGAATACAAGGGGGCGGACAAGAGACCCAGTACTTC. Using reference TRBV18 and TRBJ2-5 for the parts outside the CDR3, the full variable domain is NAGVMQNPRHLVRRRGQEARLRCSPMKGHSHVYWYRQLPEEGLKFMVYLQKENIIDESGMPKERFSAEFPKEGPSILRIQQVVRGDSAAYFCASSPQRIQGGGQETQYFGPGTRLLVL.

The rearrangement joins TRBV5-1 to TRBJ2-1; 12 nucleotides match TRBD2. The CDR3 runs to 15 residues. J was trimmed by 7 bases and V by 2 bases; bases with no gene match: 4. Germline values: CDR1 SGHRS, CDR2 YFSETQ. The CDR3 coding sequence is TGCGCCAGCAGCTTTCGGACTAGCGGGATAAATGAGCAGTTCTTC. It encodes CASSFRTSGINEQFF.

J is TRBJ2-7 and V is TRBV7-9, with 9 positions matching TRBD2. Looked up from germline, CDR1 is SEHNR and CDR2 is FQNEAQ (reference sequence). CDR3 length: 15 amino acids. V was pared by 5 bases and J by 4 bases, with 9 bases of the junction left unmatched. Here the CDR3 DNA reads TGTGCCAGCAGCCTAATGTCTAGCGGGGCATACGAGCAGTACTTC. It is translated as CASSLMSSGAYEQYF.

The CDR3 DNA sequence: TGTGCCAGCAGTTACTCAGGGCAGGCCGTTACTGAAGCTTTCTTT. The encoded protein is CASSYSGQAVTEAFF. The rearrangement uses TRBV6-5 and TRBJ1-1; D remains ambiguous. There are 15 residues in the CDR3. Trimming cost V 0 bases and J 5 bases, with 13 bases left between them. Germline V gene data show CDR1 as MNHEY and CDR2 as SVGAGI.

The CDR3 DNA reads TGTGCCAGCAGCCCATATGTTGGACAGGGGAACAATGAGCAGTTCTTC. Translating gives CASSPYVGQGNNEQFF. The chain links TRBV28 to TRBJ2-1; 9 bases map to TRBD1. Germline V CDR1 and CDR2: MDHEN, SYDVKM. V dropped 6 bases and J dropped 5; count of bases not matched to a gene: 11. This CDR3 is built from 16 residues.

The rearrangement uses TRBV4-3 and TRBJ2-7; 8 bases fit TRBD1. Trimming cost V 2 bases and J 0 bases; bases outside gene matches: 3. The germline gives CDR1 LGHNA, CDR2 YSLEER. The CDR3 consists of 15 residues. The CDR3 nucleotides read TGCGCCAGCAGCCAACAGGGGGCTAGCTCCTACGAGCAGTACTTC. Protein sequence: CASSQQGASSYEQYF.

The gene calls are TRBV28 and TRBJ1-5; D gene ambiguous. The CDR3 spans 15 residues. The V and J ends lost 7 bases and 4 bases respectively, with 17 bases between them. Germline V gene sequence: CDR1 MDHEN, CDR2 SYDVKM. The CDR3 protein is CASKWLRVGNQPQHF. CDR3 DNA sequence: TGTGCCAGCAAGTGGTTGAGGGTGGGGAATCAGCCCCAGCATTTT.

This clone came up once. The chain employs TRBV12-3 or TRBV12-4 and TRBJ2-6; D not certain. V was pared by 8 bases and J by 1 base, with 6 bases between. The CDR3 sequence is 13 residues long. The CDR3 DNA sequence: TGTGCCAGCGACCTGTCTGGGGCCAACGTCCTGACTTTC. The encoded protein is CASDLSGANVLTF.